Listed here are 3 T cell receptor beta chains from one sample, sequenced in a study of T cells after yellow fever vaccination. From the 5' RACE reads, TCRdb called clonotypes with MiXCR, one entry per CDR3 protein. Of about 130,000 distinct CDR3 sequences detected, about 6.2% appear once; the ten largest clones hold 0.5% to 0.65%. The sample was CD4+ T cells sorted from PBMCs, taken 10 days after the yellow fever booster vaccination. These receptors were collected from a man between 25 and 39 years old who received the YFV17D yellow fever vaccine.

This chain uses TRBV7-3 with TRBJ2-5, with 15 bases aligning to TRBD2. J gave up 3 bases and V 0 bases, and 8 bases lay outside the gene matches. CDR1 is SGHTA and CDR2 is FQGTGA in the germline V gene. The CDR3 totals 19 residues. CDR3: CASSLTPGLAGGTEETQYF. In DNA form, the CDR3 reads TGTGCCAGCAGCTTAACGCCCGGACTAGCGGGAGGGACTGAAGAGACCCAGTACTTC. Using reference TRBV7-3 and TRBJ2-5 for the parts outside the CDR3, the full variable domain is GAGVSQTPSNKVTEKGKYVELRCDPISGHTALYWYRQSLGQGPEFLIYFQGTGAADDSGLPNDRFFAVRPEGSVSTLKIQRTERGDSAVYLCASSLTPGLAGGTEETQYFGPGTRLLVL.

Many counts were recorded for this clonotype. V is TRBV6-5 and J is TRBJ2-1, with 10 bases matching TRBD2. The CDR3 runs to 15 residues. Losses at the gene ends were 4 bases for V and 2 bases for J; bases not matched to a gene: 2. The germline gives CDR1 MNHEY, CDR2 SVGAGI. CDR3 DNA: TGTGCCAGCAGTTCCACTAGCGGGGCCTACAATGAGCAGTTCTTC. This codes for CASSSTSGAYNEQFF.

This clonotype was picked up many times. The chain uses TRBV6-1 and TRBJ2-1, with 9 bases that match TRBD2. Germline V gene sequence: CDR1 MNHNS, CDR2 SASEGT. The junction had 4 bases not matched to a gene; V was cut back by 2 bases and J by 2 bases. The CDR3 has 16 amino acids. The CDR3 region has the DNA TGTGCCAGCAGTGAATCATCTAGCGGGGCCTACAATGAGCAGTTCTTC. This encodes CASSESSSGAYNEQFF.